This TCR beta chain was identified in a study of T cell responses to AZD1222 COVID-19 vaccine. A note on this clone: The antigen is unknown.

Findings and caveats of the study: Repertoire samples came only from after the peak T cell response. Only six AZD1222 recipients tested seropositive at baseline.

Produced via immunoSEQ multiplex PCR; TCRdb's table is partial and in-frame only. The sample lists around 99,000 clones, approximately 91% occurring once. The CDR3 runs 14 residues. Germline CDR1 reads MNHEY; CDR2 reads SMNVEV (reference sequence). Trimming removed 5 bases from V and 1 base from J, with 11 bases in between. The sequencing used peripheral blood, collected 28 days after the second AZD1222 dose. The TCR sequence derives from an adult who received the AZD1222 COVID-19 vaccine. V usage is TRBV27 and J usage is TRBJ1-1; D gene ambiguous. The CDR3 reads CASSPRRANTEAFF. For the CDR3, the DNA is TGTGCCAGCAGTCCCCGAAGGGCGAACACTGAAGCTTTCTTT.